Listed below are T cell receptor beta chains from one sample, sequenced in a study of cytotoxic CD8 clonotypes in ibrutinib-treated CLL. Method: immunoSEQ multiplex PCR; TCRdb's copy keeps in-frame clones and lacks some. The table lists roughly 250,000 clones, 60% to 75% of them singletons, with about 16% in the top ten. The specimen comprised PBMCs, sampled after 24 months of ibrutinib treatment. These TCRs come from a human donor with chronic lymphocytic leukemia. The CDR3 runs from the conserved cysteine through the conserved F or W. The D gene is left open where the match is weak. Some rows have no size entry. The others give once, few or many, or a class for an expanded clone.

v_gene	j_gene	d_gene	abundance	CDR3nt	CDR3aa
TRBV6-1	TRBJ1-6	-	-	TGTGCCAGCAGTGCCAGACAGACCGTTAATTCACCCCTCCACTTT	CASSARQTVNSPLHF
TRBV10-2	TRBJ2-1	-	-	TGCGCCAGCACTGCGAGCTCCTACAATGAGCAGTTCTTC	CASTASSYNEQFF
TRBV5-4	TRBJ1-5	-	few	TGTGCCAGCAGCTTGGATTACAATCAGCCCCAGCATTTT	CASSLDYNQPQHF
TRBV19	TRBJ2-5	TRBD2	few	TGTGCCAGTAGCCCTTTAGCGGGAGGGTACCAAGAGACCCAGTACTTC	CASSPLAGGYQETQYF
TRBV20-1	TRBJ2-3	-	-	TGCAGTGCTGTAGATACGCAGTATTTT	CSAVDTQYF
TRBV5-1	TRBJ2-1	-	-	TGCGCCAGCAGTCGAACTACTTCGAGCTCCTACAATGAGCAGTTCTTC	CASSRTTSSSYNEQFF
TRBV13	TRBJ2-3	-	-	TGTGCCAGCAGCTTGGATGGAGAGGGGGTGACAGATACGCAGTATTTT	CASSLDGEGVTDTQYF
TRBV28	TRBJ2-7	TRBD2	-	TGTGCCAGCAGTCCAATTAGCGGGAGCTACGAGCAGTACTTC	CASSPISGSYEQYF
TRBV2	TRBJ2-5	-	-	TGTGCCAGCAGCCCAGAAGGGACCCAGTACTTC	CASSPEGTQYF
TRBV5-6	TRBJ2-7	TRBD1	-	TGTGCCAGCAGCAGAACAGGGGGCCACGAGCAGTACTTC	CASSRTGGHEQYF
TRBV19	TRBJ2-7	-	few	TGTGCCAGTAGTATTTCGACAGAAGTCTACGAGCAGTACTTC	CASSISTEVYEQYF
TRBV7-2	TRBJ2-7	-	-	TGTGCCAGCAGCTTAAGTGGTGTTACCCCCTACGAGCAGTACTTC	CASSLSGVTPYEQYF
TRBV6-1	TRBJ2-1	-	-	TGTGCCAGCAGTGTAAAGGGCCATGAGCAGTTCTTC	CASSVKGHEQFF
TRBV19	TRBJ1-4	-	-	TGTGCCAGTAGTATTCAGACCCCTGGGAATGAAAAACTGTTTTTT	CASSIQTPGNEKLFF
TRBV5-4	TRBJ1-2	-	few	TGTGCCAGCAGCTTGGAGGCGGGGTACGGCTACACCTTC	CASSLEAGYGYTF
TRBV28	TRBJ2-1	-	-	TGTGCCAGCAGTTTCCCCATTGTGGCAGGGCCCTACGTATACAATGAGCAGTTCTTC	CASSFPIVAGPYVYNEQFF
TRBV28	TRBJ1-1	-	-	TGTGCCAGCAGTTTCCCTACTGAAGCTTTCTTT	CASSFPTEAFF
TRBV5-6	TRBJ1-2	TRBD1	-	TGTGCCAGCAGCTCGATAACGGGACAGGGAATTTATGGCTACACCTTC	CASSSITGQGIYGYTF
TRBV5-1	TRBJ2-1	-	-	TGCGCCAGCAGCTTCTCTACGGTTGGTTCCGAGCAGTTCTTC	CASSFSTVGSEQFF
TRBV11-3	TRBJ2-2	-	-	TGTGCCAGCAGCTTGGGACACGGCGGGGGCGGGGAGCTGTTTTTT	CASSLGHGGGGELFF
TRBV19	TRBJ2-7	-	-	TGTGCCACCAAAAGGGGGGTTTCCTACGAGCAGTACTTC	CATKRGVSYEQYF
TRBV19	TRBJ1-5	TRBD1	-	TGTGCCAGTAGGACAGGGAGGGGCAATCAGCCCCAGCATTTT	CASRTGRGNQPQHF
TRBV14	TRBJ2-1	-	-	TGTGCCAGCAGCCAAGATCCCCTTTCTGGGGAGCAGTTCTTC	CASSQDPLSGEQFF
TRBV6-5	TRBJ1-5	TRBD1	few	TGTGCCAGCAGTTCAGACCTACAGGGGCAGCCCCAGCATTTT	CASSSDLQGQPQHF
TRBV7-9	TRBJ2-3	TRBD2	-	TGTGCCAGCAGCCCGTCCCGGGGGGAACTGCAGTATTTT	CASSPSRGELQYF
TRBV2	TRBJ1-5	-	few	TGTGCCAGCAGTGAGGGGGGGAAGATCAAGCCCCAGCATTTT	CASSEGGKIKPQHF
TRBV18	TRBJ2-5	TRBD1	-	TGTGCCAGCTCACTATCGGGACAGGGTGAGACCCAGTACTTC	CASSLSGQGETQYF
TRBV7-2	TRBJ2-5	-	-	TGTGCCAGCAGCTTAGAAGCAGCCCTTTACCAAGAGACCCAGTACTTC	CASSLEAALYQETQYF
TRBV19	TRBJ2-5	TRBD2	few	TGTGCCAGTAATTCCGGGACTAGCGGGGGCCGAAAGACCCAGTACTTC	CASNSGTSGGRKTQYF
TRBV28	TRBJ2-7	-	-	TGTGCCAGCAGTTGGGGTCTTGGGACCGGGCAGGGCGAGCAGTACTTC	CASSWGLGTGQGEQYF
TRBV27	TRBJ2-1	TRBD2	-	TGTGCCAGCAGCCCGGGGGGATCCTACAATGAGCAGTTCTTC	CASSPGGSYNEQFF
TRBV30	TRBJ1-3	-	-	TGTGCCTGGAGTTCGAGCAGGGGAAACACCATATATTTT	CAWSSSRGNTIYF
TRBV9	TRBJ2-7	TRBD2	-	TGTGCCAGCAGCAAAGGGACTAGCGGGAGGTGGGAGCAGTACTTC	CASSKGTSGRWEQYF
TRBV6-5	TRBJ2-6	-	-	TGTGCCAGCAGACCAGGTCCCTCTGGGGCCAACGTCCTGACTTTC	CASRPGPSGANVLTF
TRBV6-5	TRBJ2-1	TRBD2	-	TGTGCCAGTGGGTCGGCCCCGGGGGGATACAATGAGCAGTTCTTC	CASGSAPGGYNEQFF
TRBV19	TRBJ2-7	TRBD1	once	TGTGCCAGCACTTACGGGACAGGGGTTAACTACGAGCAGTACTTC	CASTYGTGVNYEQYF
TRBV7-9	TRBJ2-1	TRBD1	-	TGTGCCAGCAGAGCCGGGACAGCTAACAATGAGCAGTTCTTC	CASRAGTANNEQFF
TRBV29-1	TRBJ2-5	-	many	TGCAGCGTTGAGGAGACTTCGGGGACCCAGTACTTC	CSVEETSGTQYF
TRBV5-4	TRBJ2-7	TRBD1	few	TGTGCCAGCAGCTATAACACAGGGGGTGATTACGAGCAGTACTTC	CASSYNTGGDYEQYF
TRBV2	TRBJ1-4	-	-	TGTGCCAGCAGTTGGGACGGAGGGGAAAAACTGTTTTTT	CASSWDGGEKLFF
TRBV18	TRBJ1-4	TRBD1	few	TGTGCCAGCTCACCGGAGACAGGGCGGGAAAAACTGTTTTTT	CASSPETGREKLFF
TRBV28	TRBJ2-3	-	-	TGTGCCAGCAGTTTACCCGGGTTACAAGATACGCAGTATTTT	CASSLPGLQDTQYF
TRBV29-1	TRBJ1-1	TRBD1	-	TGCAGCGTTGGACAGGGGTGGGGCACTGAAGCTTTCTTT	CSVGQGWGTEAFF
TRBV23-1	TRBJ2-1	TRBD2	few	TGCGCCATTCACTGGGTTAGCGGGAGTCACGATGAGCAGTTCTTC	CAIHWVSGSHDEQFF